The rows below give T cell receptor beta chains drawn from one sample of a study of blood T cell repertoires in COVID-19. The method was immunoSEQ multiplex PCR; TCRdb's version includes in-frame clones alone and lacks a portion of them. Here the sample spans about 260,000 clones, 84% being singletons. Sequences were obtained from peripheral blood. These TCRs come from a man aged 55 to 70 with acute or convalescent COVID-19. CDR3s include the opening cysteine and the closing phenylalanine or tryptophan. Fields, in order: V gene, D gene, J gene, clone size, CDR3 DNA, CDR3 protein. A D gene is named only where the DNA matches it firmly. Only some rows state a clone size, as once, few, many or a class for expanded clones.

TRBV5-1	-	TRBJ2-2	-	TGCGCCAGCAGCCAAGGTGCGGCAGGGACCGGGGAGCTGTTTTTT	CASSQGAAGTGELFF
TRBV29-1	-	TRBJ2-5	-	TGCAGCGTTGGGGCGGGGGCGGAGACCCAGTACTTC	CSVGAGAETQYF
TRBV28	-	TRBJ1-1	-	TGTGCCAGCAGTTTCGCAGGGGCAGGTGAGGTGGCTTTCTTT	CASSFAGAGEVAFF
TRBV18	-	TRBJ1-5	-	TGTGCCAGCTCACCCTCCAGGGAACAGCCCCAGCATTTT	CASSPSREQPQHF
TRBV7-9	TRBD2	TRBJ2-3	-	TGTGCCAGCAGCTTAATGGAGCGGGAGTTAAATACGCAGTATTTT	CASSLMERELNTQYF
TRBV5-1	-	TRBJ1-1	-	TGCGCCAGCAGCAGAACACCGAACACTGAAGCTTTCTTT	CASSRTPNTEAFF
TRBV2	TRBD1	TRBJ2-1	-	TGTGCCAGCAGTACGCCCGGGACAGGCTACAATGAGCAGTTCTTC	CASSTPGTGYNEQFF
TRBV4-2	TRBD2	TRBJ2-7	-	TGTGCCAGCAGCCAAGATTTCGCGGGACTAACCTACGAGCAGTACTTC	CASSQDFAGLTYEQYF
TRBV6-5	-	TRBJ1-3	-	TGTGCCAGCAGTTACTCGAGGGTGGGAATCGGAAACACCATATATTTT	CASSYSRVGIGNTIYF
TRBV28	TRBD1	TRBJ1-1	-	TGTGCCAGCAGCTATCCTGCGGGACAGGGCCCGCAGCCCCTCAAGAACACTGAAGCTTTCTTT	CASSYPAGQGPQPLKNTEAFF
TRBV7-3	-	TRBJ2-2	-	TGTGCCAGCAGCTTAGGCCGATCGAACACCGGGGAGCTGTTTTTT	CASSLGRSNTGELFF
TRBV7-9	TRBD1	TRBJ2-5	-	TGTGCCAGCAGCTCCCCCCCCGGGACAGGGAGGAAGGGACTCTGGACCCAGTACTTC	CASSSPPGTGRKGLWTQYF
TRBV2	TRBD1	TRBJ1-4	-	TGTGCCAGCATGAGGGACAGGGCGGAACTGTTTTTT	CASMRDRAELFF
TRBV27	TRBD1	TRBJ1-1	-	TGTGCCAGCAGCCGACAGGGGGCGAACACTGAAGCTTTCTTT	CASSRQGANTEAFF
TRBV5-1	-	TRBJ1-1	-	TGCGCCAGCAGCCTCCCTTTGGGAGGGGACACTGAAGCTTTCTTT	CASSLPLGGDTEAFF
TRBV11-3	-	TRBJ1-1	-	TGTGCCAGCAGCTTCGCGGACACTGAAGCTTTCTTT	CASSFADTEAFF
TRBV10-3	-	TRBJ1-5	-	TGTGCCATCAGTGAGTCAGGCGGAGATCAGCCCCAGCATTTT	CAISESGGDQPQHF
TRBV3-1/TRBV3-2	-	TRBJ1-3	-	TGTGCCAGCAGCCAAGGTCCGGGGGGAAACACCATATATTTT	CASSQGPGGNTIYF
TRBV7-9	-	TRBJ2-7	-	TGTGCCAGCAGCGGACACTACGAGCAGTACTTC	CASSGHYEQYF
TRBV12-3/TRBV12-4	-	TRBJ2-7	-	TGTGCCAGCAACGGGGACACTACCTACGAGCAGTACTTC	CASNGDTTYEQYF
TRBV7-2	-	TRBJ1-4	-	TGTGCCAGCAGCTTAGCGGGAGATGAAAAACTGTTTTTT	CASSLAGDEKLFF
TRBV4-3	TRBD1	TRBJ2-7	-	TGCGCCAGCAGCTCCCCTCGCCGGGACAGGGCCCACGAGCAGTACTTC	CASSSPRRDRAHEQYF
TRBV15	-	TRBJ1-2	-	TGTGCCACCAGCTCACCGTACAGGGCCTTTGGCTACACCTTC	CATSSPYRAFGYTF
TRBV3-1/TRBV3-2	TRBD1	TRBJ2-5	-	TGTGCCAGCAGCCCTTGGACAGGGTCGGAGACCCAGTACTTC	CASSPWTGSETQYF
TRBV4-1	-	TRBJ1-3	-	TGCGCCAGCAGCCAAGTGTCGATCGGCTACAGGGTCACAGGAAACACCATATATTTT	CASSQVSIGYRVTGNTIYF
TRBV7-9	-	TRBJ2-1	-	TGTGCCAGCCCAAGTATGCGGAGCTCCTACAATGAGCAGTTCTTC	CASPSMRSSYNEQFF
TRBV5-6	TRBD2	TRBJ2-3	-	TGTGCCAGCAGCTTGGCCGTTAGCGGGGGGTTCACAGATACGCAGTATTTT	CASSLAVSGGFTDTQYF
TRBV12-3/TRBV12-4	-	TRBJ1-3	-	TGTGCCAGCAGTTGGACAGTTGGAAACACCATATATTTT	CASSWTVGNTIYF
TRBV5-1	-	TRBJ1-1	once	TGCGCCAGCAGCTTCTCCCGGGTCGGTGGAACTGAAGCTTTCTTT	CASSFSRVGGTEAFF
TRBV30	-	TRBJ2-7	-	TGTGCCTGGAGATACGTTGAGGGTTTCGAGCAGTACTTC	CAWRYVEGFEQYF
TRBV28	TRBD2	TRBJ2-1	-	TGTGCCAGCAGTCCTAGCGGGAGTAGGTCCTACAATGAGCAGTTCTTC	CASSPSGSRSYNEQFF
TRBV28	-	TRBJ1-4	-	TGTGCCAGCAGTACACCTGCAACTAATGAAAAACTGTTTTTT	CASSTPATNEKLFF
TRBV24-1	-	TRBJ2-3	-	TGTGCCACCAGTGATGGGACACACAGCACAGATACGCAGTATTTT	CATSDGTHSTDTQYF
TRBV5-1	TRBD2	TRBJ2-7	-	TGCGCCAGCAGGGAACTAGCGGGGGCCGTCCTCGACGAGCAGTACTTC	CASRELAGAVLDEQYF
TRBV4-1	TRBD1	TRBJ1-5	once	TGCGCCAGCAGCCAAGATCCAACCTACCTTCACCGGGACAGGGTGAACCAGCCCCAGCATTTT	CASSQDPTYLHRDRVNQPQHF
TRBV27	-	TRBJ2-2	-	TGTGCCAGCTGGGGAGGACCTTACACCGGGGAGCTGTTTTTT	CASWGGPYTGELFF
TRBV5-1	TRBD1	TRBJ1-4	-	TGCGCCAGCAGCTATGGACAGGGGGCCGGGATCGCAACTAATGAAAAACTGTTTTTT	CASSYGQGAGIATNEKLFF
TRBV19	-	TRBJ2-2	-	TGTGCCAGTAGTAGCACAGGCTCCCATACCGGGGAGCTGTTTTTT	CASSSTGSHTGELFF
TRBV30	-	TRBJ1-2	-	TGTGCCTGGAGTGTAGGGCCAGGGGTTGGCTACACCTTC	CAWSVGPGVGYTF
TRBV7-9	TRBD1	TRBJ2-7	-	TGTGCCAGCAGTCGAACAGGACAGGGGGACTACGAGCAGTACTTC	CASSRTGQGDYEQYF
TRBV18	-	TRBJ2-6	-	TGTGCCAGCTCACCAGCGGGGCCCCTCTCTGGGGCCAACGTCCTGACTTTC	CASSPAGPLSGANVLTF
TRBV19	-	TRBJ2-5	-	TGTGCCAGTAGTATGAATTGGGGGGTCCAAGAGACCCAGTACTTC	CASSMNWGVQETQYF
TRBV4-2	TRBD2	TRBJ2-7	-	TGTGCCAGCAGCCTGAAAGTGGACCGGGACTACTACGAGCAGTACTTC	CASSLKVDRDYYEQYF
TRBV7-9	TRBD2	TRBJ2-3	few	TGTGCCAGCAGCTTAAACCTAGCGGGGTCGGATACGCAGTATTTT	CASSLNLAGSDTQYF
TRBV6-4	TRBD2	TRBJ2-1	-	TGTGCCAGCAGTGAGGAAGCGGGAGGGCCTTACAATGAGCAGTTCTTC	CASSEEAGGPYNEQFF
TRBV19	-	TRBJ2-5	-	TGTGCCAGTAGTATAGTAGCGGCAGAGACCCAGTACTTC	CASSIVAAETQYF
TRBV7-9	-	TRBJ2-7	-	TGTGCCAGCAGCTTAACGGACAGTAACAGGCAGTACTTC	CASSLTDSNRQYF
TRBV27	-	TRBJ1-2	-	TGTGCCAGCAGTTTATCGGGTGGTAGGGGTTTGTACTATGGCTACACCTTC	CASSLSGGRGLYYGYTF
TRBV12-3/TRBV12-4	-	TRBJ1-1	-	TGTGCCAGCAGGACAGCCGAGAACACTGAAGCTTTCTTT	CASRTAENTEAFF
TRBV9	TRBD2	TRBJ2-1	once	TGTGCCAGCAGCGCACCTAGCGGGGGCTCCTACAATGAGCAGTTCTTC	CASSAPSGGSYNEQFF